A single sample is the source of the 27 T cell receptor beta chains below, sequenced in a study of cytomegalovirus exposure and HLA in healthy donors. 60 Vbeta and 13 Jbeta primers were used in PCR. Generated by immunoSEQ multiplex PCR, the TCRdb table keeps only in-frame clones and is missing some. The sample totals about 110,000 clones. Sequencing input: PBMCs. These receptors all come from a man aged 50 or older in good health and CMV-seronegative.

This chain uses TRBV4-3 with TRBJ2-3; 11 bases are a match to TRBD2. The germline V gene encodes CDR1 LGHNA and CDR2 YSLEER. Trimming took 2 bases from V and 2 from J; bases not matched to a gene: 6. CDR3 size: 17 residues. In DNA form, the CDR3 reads TGCGCCAGCAGCCAACAACTAGCGGGGGCCTTCACAGATACGCAGTATTTT. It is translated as CASSQQLAGAFTDTQYF.

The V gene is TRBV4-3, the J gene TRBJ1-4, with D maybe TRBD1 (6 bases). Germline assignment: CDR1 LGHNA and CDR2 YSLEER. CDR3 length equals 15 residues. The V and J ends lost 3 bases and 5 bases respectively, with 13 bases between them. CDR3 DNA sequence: TGCGCCAGCAGCCACGCAGGGGCTTCGAATGAAAAACTGTTTTTT. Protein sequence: CASSHAGASNEKLFF.

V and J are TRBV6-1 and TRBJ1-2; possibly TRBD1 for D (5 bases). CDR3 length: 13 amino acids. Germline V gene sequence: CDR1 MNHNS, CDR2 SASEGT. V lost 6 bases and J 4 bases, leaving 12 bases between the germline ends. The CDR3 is CASRPTESYGYTF. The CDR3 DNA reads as TGTGCCAGCAGACCGACAGAAAGCTATGGCTACACCTTC.

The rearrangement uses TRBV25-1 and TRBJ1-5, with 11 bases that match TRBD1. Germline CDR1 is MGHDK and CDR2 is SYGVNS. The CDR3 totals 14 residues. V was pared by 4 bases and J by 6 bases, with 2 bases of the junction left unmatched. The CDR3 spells CASSGTGGGQPQHF. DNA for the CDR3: TGTGCCAGCAGTGGGACAGGGGGCGGTCAGCCCCAGCATTTT.

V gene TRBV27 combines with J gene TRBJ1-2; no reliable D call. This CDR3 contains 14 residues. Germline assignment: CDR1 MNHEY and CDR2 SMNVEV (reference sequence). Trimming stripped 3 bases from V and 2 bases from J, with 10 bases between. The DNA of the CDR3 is TGTGCCAGCAGTTTGGGTGGAGAGAACTATGGCTACACCTTC. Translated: CASSLGGENYGYTF.

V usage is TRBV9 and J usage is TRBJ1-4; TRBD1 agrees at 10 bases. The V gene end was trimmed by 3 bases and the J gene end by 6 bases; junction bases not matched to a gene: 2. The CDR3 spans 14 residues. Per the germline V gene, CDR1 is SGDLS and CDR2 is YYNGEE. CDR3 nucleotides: TGTGCCAGCAGCGCTGGGACAGGGGATGAAAAACTGTTTTTT. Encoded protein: CASSAGTGDEKLFF.

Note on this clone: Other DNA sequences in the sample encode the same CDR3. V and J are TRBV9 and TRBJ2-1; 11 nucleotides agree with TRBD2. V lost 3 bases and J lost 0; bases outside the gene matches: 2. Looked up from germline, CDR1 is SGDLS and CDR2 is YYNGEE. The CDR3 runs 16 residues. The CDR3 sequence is CASSGLAGSSYNEQFF. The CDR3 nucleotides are TGTGCCAGCAGCGGACTAGCGGGGAGCTCCTACAATGAGCAGTTCTTC.

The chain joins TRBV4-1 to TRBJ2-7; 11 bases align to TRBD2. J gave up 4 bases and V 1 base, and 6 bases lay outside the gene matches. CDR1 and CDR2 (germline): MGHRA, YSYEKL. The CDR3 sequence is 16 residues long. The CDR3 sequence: CASSQAWTSGLYEQYF. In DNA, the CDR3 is TGCGCCAGCAGCCAAGCGTGGACTAGCGGGCTTTACGAGCAGTACTTC.

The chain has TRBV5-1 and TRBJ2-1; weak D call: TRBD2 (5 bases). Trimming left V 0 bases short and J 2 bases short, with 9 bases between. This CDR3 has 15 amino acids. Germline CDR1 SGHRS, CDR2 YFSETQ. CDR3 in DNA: TGCGCCAGCAGCTTGGCTAGCCCTACCTACAATGAGCAGTTCTTC. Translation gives CASSLASPTYNEQFF.

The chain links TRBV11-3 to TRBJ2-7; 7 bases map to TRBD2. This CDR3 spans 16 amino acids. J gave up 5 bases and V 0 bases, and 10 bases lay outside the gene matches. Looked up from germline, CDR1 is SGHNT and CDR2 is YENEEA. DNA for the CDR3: TGTGCCAGCAGCTTAGATTTACAGCGGGGAGAGGACGAGCAGTACTTC. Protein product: CASSLDLQRGEDEQYF.

The DNA for the CDR3 is TGTGCCAGCAGCCCGGGCCCCAGGGACTACGAGCAGTACTTC. It is translated as CASSPGPRDYEQYF. V and J are TRBV11-2 and TRBJ2-7, with D maybe TRBD1 (5 bases). Germline V lookup: CDR1 SGHAT, CDR2 FQNNGV. The CDR3 is 14 amino acids. V lost 5 bases and J lost 3, with 14 bases in between.

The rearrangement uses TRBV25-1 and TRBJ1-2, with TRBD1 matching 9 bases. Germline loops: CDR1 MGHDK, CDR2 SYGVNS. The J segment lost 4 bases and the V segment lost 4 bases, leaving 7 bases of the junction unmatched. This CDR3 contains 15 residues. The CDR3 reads CASSVRTGDLYGYTF. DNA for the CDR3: TGTGCCAGCAGTGTCCGGACAGGGGATCTCTATGGCTACACCTTC.

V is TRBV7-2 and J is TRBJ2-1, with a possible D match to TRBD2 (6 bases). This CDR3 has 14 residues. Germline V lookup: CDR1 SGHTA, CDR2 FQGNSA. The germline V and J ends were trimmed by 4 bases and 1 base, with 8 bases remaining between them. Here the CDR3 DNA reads TGTGCCAGCAGCTCCGCGGGATCCTACAATGAGCAGTTCTTC. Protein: CASSSAGSYNEQFF.

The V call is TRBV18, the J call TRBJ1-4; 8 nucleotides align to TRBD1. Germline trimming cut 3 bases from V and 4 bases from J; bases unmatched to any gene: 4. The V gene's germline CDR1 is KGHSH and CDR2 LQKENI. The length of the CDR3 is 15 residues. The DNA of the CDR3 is TGTGCCAGCTCACCCGACAGGGGCAGTAATGAAAAACTGTTTTTT. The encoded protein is CASSPDRGSNEKLFF.

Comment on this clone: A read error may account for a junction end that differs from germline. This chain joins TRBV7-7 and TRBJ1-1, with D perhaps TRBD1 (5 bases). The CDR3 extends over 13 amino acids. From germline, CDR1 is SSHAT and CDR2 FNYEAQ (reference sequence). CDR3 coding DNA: TGTGCTAGCAGCCAGGGATTTGGGGCTGAAGCTTTCTTT. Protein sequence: CASSQGFGAEAFF.

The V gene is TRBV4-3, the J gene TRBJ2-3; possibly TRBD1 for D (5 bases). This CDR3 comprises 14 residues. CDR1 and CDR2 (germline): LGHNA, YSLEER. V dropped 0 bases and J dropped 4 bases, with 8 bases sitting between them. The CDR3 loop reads CASSQEFRADTQYF. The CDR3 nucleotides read TGCGCCAGCAGCCAAGAATTCAGGGCAGATACGCAGTATTTT.

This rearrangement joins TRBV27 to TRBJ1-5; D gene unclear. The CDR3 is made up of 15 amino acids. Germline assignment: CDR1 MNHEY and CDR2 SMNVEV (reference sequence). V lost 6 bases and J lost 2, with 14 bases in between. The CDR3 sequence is CASSPVGGRNQPQHF. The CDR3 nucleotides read TGTGCCAGCAGCCCGGTGGGAGGGCGCAATCAGCCCCAGCATTTT.

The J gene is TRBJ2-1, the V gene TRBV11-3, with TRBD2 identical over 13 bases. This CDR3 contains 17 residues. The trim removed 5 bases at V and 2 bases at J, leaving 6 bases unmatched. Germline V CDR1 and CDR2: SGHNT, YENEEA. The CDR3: CASSRTSGSGAYNEQFF. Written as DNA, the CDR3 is TGTGCCAGCAGCCGGACTAGCGGGAGTGGAGCCTACAATGAGCAGTTCTTC.

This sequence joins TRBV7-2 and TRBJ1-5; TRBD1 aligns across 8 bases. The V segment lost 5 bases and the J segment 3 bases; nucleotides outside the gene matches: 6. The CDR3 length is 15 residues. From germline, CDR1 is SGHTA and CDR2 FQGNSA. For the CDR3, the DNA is TGTGCCAGCAGCCCCGGGACAGGATTCAATCAGCCCCAGCATTTT. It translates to CASSPGTGFNQPQHF.

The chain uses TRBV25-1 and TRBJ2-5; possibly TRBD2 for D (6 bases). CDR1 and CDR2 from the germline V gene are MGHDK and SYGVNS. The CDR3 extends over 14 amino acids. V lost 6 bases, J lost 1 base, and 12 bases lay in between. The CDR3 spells CASRGGRSQETQYF. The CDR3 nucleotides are TGTGCCAGCAGGGGGGGACGGAGCCAAGAGACCCAGTACTTC.

CDR3 nucleotides: TGTGCCAGCAGCTTAGGTGGTGACAGGGGGTTCGAGCAGTACTTC. This sequence encodes CASSLGGDRGFEQYF. The chain has TRBV11-3 and TRBJ2-7; 9 bases align to TRBD1. The CDR3 sequence is 15 residues long. The V gene's germline CDR1 is SGHNT and CDR2 YENEEA. V lost 1 base, J lost 6 bases, and 7 bases stayed unmatched.

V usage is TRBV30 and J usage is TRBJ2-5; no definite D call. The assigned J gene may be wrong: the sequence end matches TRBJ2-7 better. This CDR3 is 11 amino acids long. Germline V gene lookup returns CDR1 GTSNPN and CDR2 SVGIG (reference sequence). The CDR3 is CAWRSNSEQYF. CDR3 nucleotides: TGTGCCTGGAGGTCTAATTCCGAGCAGTACTTC.

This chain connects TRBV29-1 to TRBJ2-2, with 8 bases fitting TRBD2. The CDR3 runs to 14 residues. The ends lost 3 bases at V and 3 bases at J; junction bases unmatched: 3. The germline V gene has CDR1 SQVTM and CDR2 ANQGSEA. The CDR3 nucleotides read TGCAGCGTTGATAACGGGAGGGACACCGGGGAGCTGTTTTTT. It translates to CSVDNGRDTGELFF.

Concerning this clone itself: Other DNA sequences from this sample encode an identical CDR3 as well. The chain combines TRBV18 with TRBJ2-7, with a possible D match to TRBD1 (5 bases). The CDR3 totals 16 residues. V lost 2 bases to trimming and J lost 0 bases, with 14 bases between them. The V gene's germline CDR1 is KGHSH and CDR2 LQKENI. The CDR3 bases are TGTGCCAGCTCACCAGTATCTGGGCAGGGCTCCTACGAGCAGTACTTC. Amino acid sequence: CASSPVSGQGSYEQYF.

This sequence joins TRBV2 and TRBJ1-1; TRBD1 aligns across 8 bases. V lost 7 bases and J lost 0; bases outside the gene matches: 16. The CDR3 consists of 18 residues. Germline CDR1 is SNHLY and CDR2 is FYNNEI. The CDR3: CASKERQGLGLMNTEAFF. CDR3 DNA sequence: TGTGCCAGCAAAGAACGACAGGGGCTGGGCTTAATGAACACTGAAGCTTTCTTT.

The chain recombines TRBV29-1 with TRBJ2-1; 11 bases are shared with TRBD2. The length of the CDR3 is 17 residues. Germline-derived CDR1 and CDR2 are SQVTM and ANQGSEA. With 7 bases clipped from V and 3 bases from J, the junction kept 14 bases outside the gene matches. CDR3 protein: CSARGTSGTPIYNEQFF. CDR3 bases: TGCAGCGCCAGAGGGACTAGCGGAACCCCGATCTACAATGAGCAGTTCTTC.

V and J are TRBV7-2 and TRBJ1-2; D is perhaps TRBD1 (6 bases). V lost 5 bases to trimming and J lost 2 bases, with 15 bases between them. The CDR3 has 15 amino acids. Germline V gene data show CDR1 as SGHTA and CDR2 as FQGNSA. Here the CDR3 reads CASSRRETGNYGYTF. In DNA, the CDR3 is TGTGCCAGCAGCCGCCGTGAGACAGGCAACTATGGCTACACCTTC.